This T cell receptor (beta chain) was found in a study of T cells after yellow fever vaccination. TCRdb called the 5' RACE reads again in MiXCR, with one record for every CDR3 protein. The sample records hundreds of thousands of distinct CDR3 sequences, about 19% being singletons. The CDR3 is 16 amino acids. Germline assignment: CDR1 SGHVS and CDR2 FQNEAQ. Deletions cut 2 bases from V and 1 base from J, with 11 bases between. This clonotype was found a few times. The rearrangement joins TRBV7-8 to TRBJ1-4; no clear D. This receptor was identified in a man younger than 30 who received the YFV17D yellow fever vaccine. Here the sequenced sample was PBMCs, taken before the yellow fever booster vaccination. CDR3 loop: CASSLLGAETNEKLFF. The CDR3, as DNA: TGTGCCAGCAGCTTATTGGGCGCGGAAACTAATGAAAAACTGTTTTTT.